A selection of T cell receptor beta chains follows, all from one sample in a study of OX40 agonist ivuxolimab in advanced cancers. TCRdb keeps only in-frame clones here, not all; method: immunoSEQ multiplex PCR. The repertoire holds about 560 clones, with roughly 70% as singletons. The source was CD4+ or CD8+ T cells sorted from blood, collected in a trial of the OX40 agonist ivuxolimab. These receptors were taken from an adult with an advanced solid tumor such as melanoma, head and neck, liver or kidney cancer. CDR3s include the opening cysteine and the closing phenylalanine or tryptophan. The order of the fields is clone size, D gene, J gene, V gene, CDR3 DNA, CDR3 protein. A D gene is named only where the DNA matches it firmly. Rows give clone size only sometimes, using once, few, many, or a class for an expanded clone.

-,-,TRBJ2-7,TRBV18,TGTGCCAGCTCACCTGAGGACCAGCCTTACGAGCAGTACTTC,CASSPEDQPYEQYF
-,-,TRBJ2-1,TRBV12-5,TGTGCCAGCGTAGGGATGGGTGAGCAGTTCTTC,CASVGMGEQFF
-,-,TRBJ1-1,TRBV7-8,TGTGCCAGCAGCTTACGACAGAGGGCTGAAGCTTTCTTT,CASSLRQRAEAFF
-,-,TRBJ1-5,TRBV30,TGTGCCTGGAGTGTCAGGGATTATCAGCCCCAGCATTTT,CAWSVRDYQPQHF
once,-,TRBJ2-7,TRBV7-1,TGTGCCAGCAGCTTATCATCCCTCCAAGAGCAGTACTTC,CASSLSSLQEQYF
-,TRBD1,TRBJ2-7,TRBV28,TGTGCCAGCAGTCGCATGACAGGGGCCGAGCAGTACTTC,CASSRMTGAEQYF
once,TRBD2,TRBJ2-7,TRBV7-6,TGTGCCAGCAGCTTAGCTAGCGGGGGTTACGAGCAGTACTTC,CASSLASGGYEQYF
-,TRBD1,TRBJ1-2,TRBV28,TGTGCCAGCAGTCCAGGGGGACAGGACAGTAACTATGGCTACACCTTC,CASSPGGQDSNYGYTF
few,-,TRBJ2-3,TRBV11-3,TGTGCCAGCAGCTTACTTTTGGGGAGCACAGATACGCAGTATTTT,CASSLLLGSTDTQYF
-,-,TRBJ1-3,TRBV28,TGTGCCAGCAGTTCCGGGGGTTATGGAAACACCATATATTTT,CASSSGGYGNTIYF
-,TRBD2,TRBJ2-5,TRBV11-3,TGTGCCAGCAGCACAAGACTAGCGGGAATGCTACAAGAGACCCAGTACTTC,CASSTRLAGMLQETQYF
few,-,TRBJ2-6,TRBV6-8,TGTGCCAGCAGCCCTGGGACACCGTTCTCTGGGGCCAACGTCCTGACTTTC,CASSPGTPFSGANVLTF
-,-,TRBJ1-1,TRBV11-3,TGTGCCAGCAGCCGTGAAGAAGGGGTGAGGGCTGAAGCTTTCTTT,CASSREEGVRAEAFF
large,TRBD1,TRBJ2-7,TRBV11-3,TGTGCCAGCAGCTTAGACCCGGGACAGGGTCTTGAGCAGTACTTC,CASSLDPGQGLEQYF
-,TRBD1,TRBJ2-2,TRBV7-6,TGTGCCAGCAGCTCAGCCCTCAGGGGGACGGTCACCGGGGAGCTGTTTTTT,CASSSALRGTVTGELFF
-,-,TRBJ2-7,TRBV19,TGTGCCAGTACCCCGGGACCCGCGGGCGAGCAGTACTTC,CASTPGPAGEQYF
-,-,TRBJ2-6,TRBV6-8,TGTGCCAGCAGAACGAGCTCTGGGGCCAACGTCCTGACTTTC,CASRTSSGANVLTF